Sequencing of this TCR beta chain was carried out in a study of shared T cell receptors in the human thymus (dated by TCRdb to the early 2020s). Notes on the research overall: The study examined how self-reactive, shared T-cell receptor alpha chains are generated in the human thymus.

Worth noting for this clone: It lacks a known antigen. No much larger clonotype is one base removed from it; base qualities were not supplied.

The receptor library was made with the immunoSEQ multiplex PCR assay. In TCRdb, the immuneACCESS table is reduced to in-frame sequences with V and J assigned. These tables do not hold every clone; where another copy was compared, an unresolved V gene accounts for under half, and the others remain unexplained. The table for this sample lists hundreds of thousands of clones; 85% to 90% of them were counted only once. The ten biggest clones cover 0.008% to 0.011% of the sample. The CDR3 covers 13 residues, taking in both the cysteine and the phenylalanine. Here the CDR3 DNA is all that survives: 39 bases in frame from base 1. At the junction V is shortened by 10 bases and J by 5 bases; bases outside the gene matches: 3. In the germline V gene (reference sequence), CDR1 corresponds to MNHEY and CDR2 to SMNVEV. The same sample was also studied in work on human thymus T cells. As the second publication notes: The donors were immunologically healthy infants in Finland who had open corrective cardiac surgery for congenital heart defects. Thymus tissue was obtained as surgical resects removed during corrective cardiac surgery. Both the thymic and the peripheral blood repertoires appeared to show biased V and J gene segment usage. The related research found that thymic TCR repertoires overlapped highly between unrelated individuals. The study used roughly 8 infant thymus samples plus four related peripheral blood samples to characterize TCR alpha and beta repertoires. Donor ages ranging from about 7 to 250 days were recorded, and over 5 male and a couple of female infants were included in the cohort. After being mechanically released from the tissue, thymocytes were kept at -70 degrees C in pellets of about 8.5-32 million cells. Genomic DNA was extracted from frozen cell pellets with a QIAsymphony instrument. The immunoSEQ multiplex PCR assay was used to amplify the TCRB and TCRAD loci from a standardized quantity of quality-controlled genomic DNA. The amplicons covered the V(D)J region and were long enough to include the CDR3 and to identify the V and J genes. The amplicons were sequenced on an Illumina platform via the commercial immunoSEQ service. Primer bias and sequencing errors were corrected as previously described, and TCRAD and TCRB definitions were based on the IMGT database. immunoSEQ Analyzer 3.0 and VDJTools were used for repertoire analysis, which covered basic statistics, V/J segment usage, diversity estimates, rarefaction and pairwise overlap. Diversity was estimated using the Chao1, ChaoE, Efron-Thisted, Shannon and inverse Simpson indices, and was also estimated on datasets down-sampled to the size of the smallest sample. Repertoire overlap was determined by strict matching of CDR3 nucleotide sequence, V gene and J gene, and Jaccard-based multidimensional scaling clustering was applied. On average, thymus samples gave 750,000 to 1,000,000 unique TCRB clonotypes, whereas blood samples gave roughly 80,000.

The TCR was taken from a boy under two years old with a congenital heart defect. Donor details come from another sample of the same person, matched by shared clones. The V and J genes are TRBV27 and TRBJ2-2; 11 nucleotides in the junction match TRBD1. Material: thymocytes. The DNA reads as follows: TGTGCCACGTGGGACAGGGGGACCGGGGAGCTGTTTTTT. Translated, it gives CATWDRGTGELFF.